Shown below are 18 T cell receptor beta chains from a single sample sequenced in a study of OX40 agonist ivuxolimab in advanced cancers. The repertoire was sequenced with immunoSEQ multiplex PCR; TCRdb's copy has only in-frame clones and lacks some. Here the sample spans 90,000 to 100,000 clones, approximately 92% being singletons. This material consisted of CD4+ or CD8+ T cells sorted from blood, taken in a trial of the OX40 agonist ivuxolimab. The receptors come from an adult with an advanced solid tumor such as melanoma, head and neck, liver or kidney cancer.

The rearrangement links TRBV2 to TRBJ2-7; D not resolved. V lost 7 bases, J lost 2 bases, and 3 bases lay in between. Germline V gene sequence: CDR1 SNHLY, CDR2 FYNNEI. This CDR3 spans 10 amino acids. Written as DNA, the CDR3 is TGTGCCAGCAAGGCCTACGAGCAGTACTTC. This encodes CASKAYEQYF.

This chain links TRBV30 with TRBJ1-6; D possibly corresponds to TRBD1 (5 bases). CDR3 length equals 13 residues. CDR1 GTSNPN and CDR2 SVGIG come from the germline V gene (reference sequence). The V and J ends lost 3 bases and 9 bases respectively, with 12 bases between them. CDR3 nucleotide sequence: TGTGCCTGGAGATTGGGGGTGCGTTCACCCCTCCACTTT. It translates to CAWRLGVRSPLHF.

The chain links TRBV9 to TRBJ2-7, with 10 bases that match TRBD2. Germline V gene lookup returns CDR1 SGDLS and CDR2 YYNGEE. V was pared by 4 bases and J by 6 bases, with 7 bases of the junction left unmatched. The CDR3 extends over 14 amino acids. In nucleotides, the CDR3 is TGTGCCAGCAGCCGCAGCGGGGGGGCCGGCGAGCAGTACTTC. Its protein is CASSRSGGAGEQYF.

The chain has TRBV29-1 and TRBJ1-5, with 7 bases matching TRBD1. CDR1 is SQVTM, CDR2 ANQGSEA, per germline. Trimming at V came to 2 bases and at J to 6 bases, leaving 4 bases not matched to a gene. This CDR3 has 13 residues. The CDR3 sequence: CSVETGEGQPQHF. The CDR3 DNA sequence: TGCAGCGTTGAAACAGGGGAAGGTCAGCCCCAGCATTTT.

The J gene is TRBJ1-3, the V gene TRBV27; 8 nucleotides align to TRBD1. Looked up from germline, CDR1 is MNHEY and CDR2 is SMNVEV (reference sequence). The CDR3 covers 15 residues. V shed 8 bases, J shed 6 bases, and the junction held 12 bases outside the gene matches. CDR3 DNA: TGTGCCAGCGCGGGGGCAGGGGGCGCCGAAAACACCATATATTTT. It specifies CASAGAGGAENTIYF.

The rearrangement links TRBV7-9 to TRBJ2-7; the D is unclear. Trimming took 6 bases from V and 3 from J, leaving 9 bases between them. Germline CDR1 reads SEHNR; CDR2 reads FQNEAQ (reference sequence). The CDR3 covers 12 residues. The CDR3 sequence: CASRGSRYEQYF. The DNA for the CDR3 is TGTGCCAGCAGGGGATCCCGCTACGAGCAGTACTTC.

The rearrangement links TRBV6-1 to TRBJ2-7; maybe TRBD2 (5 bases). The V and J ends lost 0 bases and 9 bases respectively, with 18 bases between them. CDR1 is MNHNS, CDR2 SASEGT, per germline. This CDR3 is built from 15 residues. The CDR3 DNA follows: TGTGCCAGCAGTGAAGCGCGGAGGTCTACGGACGGGCAGTACTTC. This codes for CASSEARRSTDGQYF.

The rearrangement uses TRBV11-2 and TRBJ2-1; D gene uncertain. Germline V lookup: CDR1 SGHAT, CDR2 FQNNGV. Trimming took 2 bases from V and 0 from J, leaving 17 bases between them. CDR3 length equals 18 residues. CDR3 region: CASSLSWEYRSSYNEQFF. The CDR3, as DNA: TGTGCCAGCAGCTTATCGTGGGAATATCGGAGCTCCTACAATGAGCAGTTCTTC.

CDR3 bases: TGTGCCAGCAGCCCCGGGACGTGGAGAACCGGGGAGCTGTTTTTT. Protein product: CASSPGTWRTGELFF. This sequence joins TRBV28 and TRBJ2-2; either TRBD1 or TRBD2 may supply D (5 bases each). This CDR3 region has 15 residues. Germline CDR1 and CDR2: MDHEN and SYDVKM. Trimming removed 6 bases from V and 5 bases from J, with 16 bases in between.

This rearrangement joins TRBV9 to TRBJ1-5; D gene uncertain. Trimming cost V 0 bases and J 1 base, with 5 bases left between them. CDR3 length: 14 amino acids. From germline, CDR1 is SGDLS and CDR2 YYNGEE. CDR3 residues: CASSVEGSNQPQHF. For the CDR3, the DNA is TGTGCCAGCAGCGTAGAAGGGAGCAATCAGCCCCAGCATTTT.

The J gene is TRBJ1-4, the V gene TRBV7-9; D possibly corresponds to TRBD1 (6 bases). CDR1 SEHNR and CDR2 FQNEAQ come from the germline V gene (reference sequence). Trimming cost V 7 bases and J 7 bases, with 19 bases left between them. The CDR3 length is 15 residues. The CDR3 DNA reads TGTGCCAGCATCCTATCCGGGACACAAGGTGAAAAACTGTTTTTT. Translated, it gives CASILSGTQGEKLFF.

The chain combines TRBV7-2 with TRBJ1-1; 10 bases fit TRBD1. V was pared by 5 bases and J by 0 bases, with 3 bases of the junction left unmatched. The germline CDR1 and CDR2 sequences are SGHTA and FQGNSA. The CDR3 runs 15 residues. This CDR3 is CASSPDRGLNTEAFF. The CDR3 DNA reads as TGTGCCAGCAGCCCCGACAGGGGGCTGAACACTGAAGCTTTCTTT.

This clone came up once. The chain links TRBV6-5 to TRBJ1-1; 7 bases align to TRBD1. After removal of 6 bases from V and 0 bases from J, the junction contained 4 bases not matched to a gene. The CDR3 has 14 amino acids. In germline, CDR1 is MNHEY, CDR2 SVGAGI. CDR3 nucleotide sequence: TGTGCCAGCAGCTCTGACAGGGTGAACACTGAAGCTTTCTTT. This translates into CASSSDRVNTEAFF.

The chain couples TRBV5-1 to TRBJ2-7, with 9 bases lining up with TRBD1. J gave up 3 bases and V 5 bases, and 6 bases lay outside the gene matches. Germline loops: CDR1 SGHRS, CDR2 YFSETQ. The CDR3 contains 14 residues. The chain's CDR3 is CASRFLTGGYEQYF. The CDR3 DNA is TGCGCCAGCAGATTTCTGACAGGGGGCTACGAGCAGTACTTC.

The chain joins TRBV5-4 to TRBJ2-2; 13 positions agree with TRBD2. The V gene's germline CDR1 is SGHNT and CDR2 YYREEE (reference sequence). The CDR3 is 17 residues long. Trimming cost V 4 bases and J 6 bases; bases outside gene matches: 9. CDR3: CASSPRTSGGGSGELFF. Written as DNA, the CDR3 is TGTGCCAGCAGCCCCCGGACTAGCGGGGGAGGGTCCGGGGAGCTGTTTTTT. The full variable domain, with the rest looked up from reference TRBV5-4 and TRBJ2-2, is ETGVTQSPTHLIKTRGQQVTLRCSSQSGHNTVSWYQQALGQGPQFIFQYYREEENGRGNFPPRFSGLQFPNYSSELNVNALELDDSALYLCASSPRTSGGGSGELFFGEGSRLTVL.

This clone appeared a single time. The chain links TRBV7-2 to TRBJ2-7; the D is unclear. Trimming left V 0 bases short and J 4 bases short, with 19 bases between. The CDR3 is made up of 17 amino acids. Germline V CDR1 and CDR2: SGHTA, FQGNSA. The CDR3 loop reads CASSLAFDKVQRYEQYF. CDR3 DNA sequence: TGTGCCAGCAGCTTAGCGTTCGACAAGGTTCAACGGTACGAGCAGTACTTC.

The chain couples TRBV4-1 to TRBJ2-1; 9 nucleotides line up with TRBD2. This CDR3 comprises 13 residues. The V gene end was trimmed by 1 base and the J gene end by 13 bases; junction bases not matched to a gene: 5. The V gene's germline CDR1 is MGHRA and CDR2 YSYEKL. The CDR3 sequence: CASSQVSGGPQFF. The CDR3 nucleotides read TGCGCCAGCAGCCAAGTTAGCGGGGGCCCACAGTTCTTC.

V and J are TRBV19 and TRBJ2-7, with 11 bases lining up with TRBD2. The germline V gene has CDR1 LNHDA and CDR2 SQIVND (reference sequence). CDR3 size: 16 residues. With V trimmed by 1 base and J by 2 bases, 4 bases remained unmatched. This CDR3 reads CASSIGGTSGTYEQYF. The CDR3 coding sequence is TGTGCCAGTAGTATAGGTGGGACTAGCGGAACCTACGAGCAGTACTTC.